These T cell receptor beta chains were read from a single sample in a study of blood T cell repertoires in COVID-19. Only in-frame clones appear in the TCRdb table, and some are missing; sequencing was by immunoSEQ multiplex PCR. The sample has around 160,000 clones; around 91% are singletons. Specimen: peripheral blood. The receptors stem from a man between 18 and 35 years old with COVID-19, enrolled during active disease. The CDR3 runs from the conserved cysteine through the conserved F or W. The order of the fields is V gene, J gene, D gene, clone size, CDR3 DNA, CDR3 protein. The D gene is left open where the match is weak. Clone size appears in some rows only: once, few, many, or a class for an expanded clone.

TRBV29-1	TRBJ2-1	TRBD2	-	TGCAGCGTTGAAAGACGGCTAGCGGGAGTCAATGAGCAGTTCTTC	CSVERRLAGVNEQFF
TRBV9	TRBJ2-1	-	-	TGTGCCAGCAGCGATTCGGGGTACAATGAGCAGTTCTTC	CASSDSGYNEQFF
TRBV27	TRBJ2-7	-	-	TGTGCCAGCAGTTTCGCAGGGGGGTACGAGCAGTACTTC	CASSFAGGYEQYF
TRBV7-2	TRBJ2-7	-	-	TGTGCCAGCAGCGCTAGGGGCATTTACGAGCAGTACTTC	CASSARGIYEQYF
TRBV12-3/TRBV12-4	TRBJ2-1	TRBD1	-	TGTGCCAGCAGTGCGTCACAGGGGGGTGAGCAGTTCTTC	CASSASQGGEQFF
TRBV6-2/TRBV6-3	TRBJ2-2	-	-	TGTGCCAGCAGTTACACGGCCAGGTGGCCCGGGGAGCTGTTTTTT	CASSYTARWPGELFF
TRBV7-8	TRBJ1-5	-	-	TGTGCCAGCAGCTTGGGGGCTGGAATCAATCAGCCCCAGCATTTT	CASSLGAGINQPQHF
TRBV30	TRBJ1-2	TRBD1	-	TGTGCCTGGGGGGCAGGGACAGGGCGGCTGAGTAACTATGGCTACACCTTC	CAWGAGTGRLSNYGYTF
TRBV18	TRBJ2-5	-	-	TGTGCCAGCTCACCATCAGGGGGGCAAGAGACCCAGTACTTC	CASSPSGGQETQYF
TRBV28	TRBJ1-2	TRBD1	-	TGTGCCAGCAGTTCGACAGGGTCTAACTATGGCTACACCTTC	CASSSTGSNYGYTF
TRBV18	TRBJ1-4	-	-	TGTGCCAGCTCACCTTCGGGACTGGGAGAAAAACTGCTTTTT	CASSPSGLGEKLLF
TRBV28	TRBJ2-5	TRBD1	-	TGTGCCAGCAGTCCGACAGGGGTGCAAGAGACCCAGTACTTC	CASSPTGVQETQYF
TRBV18	TRBJ1-4	-	-	TGTGCCAGCTCACCAGGGGGGTCAGAAGAAAAACTGTTTTTT	CASSPGGSEEKLFF
TRBV9	TRBJ2-2	-	-	TGTGCCAGCAGCGCCCGGAACACCGGGGAGCTGTTTTTT	CASSARNTGELFF
TRBV7-8	TRBJ2-7	-	-	TGTGCCAGCAGCTTGCGGCAGGGAGGCGAGCAGTACTTC	CASSLRQGGEQYF
TRBV6-2/TRBV6-3	TRBJ2-1	TRBD1	-	TGTGCCAGCAGTCGCACCACGCCGCGACAGGGTCCGAGCTCCTACAATGAGCAGTTCTTC	CASSRTTPRQGPSSYNEQFF
TRBV30	TRBJ2-2	TRBD1	-	TGTGCCTGTACGACAGGGATTAACACCGGGGAGCTGTTTTTT	CACTTGINTGELFF
TRBV15	TRBJ1-4	TRBD1	-	TGTGCCACCAGTAGACAGGGTCTTAATGAAAAACTGTTTTTT	CATSRQGLNEKLFF
TRBV28	TRBJ2-7	TRBD1	-	TGTGCCAGCAGCCTCACATGGACAGGGGACGAGCAGTACTTC	CASSLTWTGDEQYF
TRBV27	TRBJ1-1	-	once	TGTGCCAGCAGTTTAGTCCGCAGGTCGAACACTGAAGCTTTCTTT	CASSLVRRSNTEAFF
TRBV6-5	TRBJ2-7	-	-	TGTGCCAGCAGTACCGCGGGACAGCCCTACGAGCAGTACTTC	CASSTAGQPYEQYF
TRBV28	TRBJ2-7	-	-	TGTGCCAGCAGTTTCAGGGGTACGTTTTACGAGCAGTACTTC	CASSFRGTFYEQYF
TRBV4-3	TRBJ2-1	TRBD2	-	TGCGCCAGCAGCCAAGGCGTCTTGGGGGCGGGAGGGCCCTATGAGCAGTTCTTC	CASSQGVLGAGGPYEQFF
TRBV6-5	TRBJ1-2	TRBD1	-	TGTGCCAGCAGTAGGCCGGGACAGGGTGGCTATGGCTACACCTTC	CASSRPGQGGYGYTF
TRBV27	TRBJ1-2	-	-	TGTGCCAGCAGTTTTTCCGGTCAAACCTATGGCTACACCTTC	CASSFSGQTYGYTF
TRBV28	TRBJ2-7	TRBD1	-	TGTGCCAGCAGTCCCGGGATGGGACAGGGCCTCTACGAGCAGTACTTC	CASSPGMGQGLYEQYF
TRBV7-8	TRBJ1-2	-	-	TGTGCCAGCAGCTTAGCCCCCCCGAGAGGGGGCTATGGCTACACCTTC	CASSLAPPRGGYGYTF
TRBV10-3	TRBJ1-5	TRBD1	-	TGTGCCATCAGTGAGTCGGACAGGGGTTATAGCAATCAGCCCCAGCATTTT	CAISESDRGYSNQPQHF
TRBV16	TRBJ2-1	-	few	TGTGCCAGCAGCCAATCGTTAGTACAGTCCTACAATGAGCAGTTCTTC	CASSQSLVQSYNEQFF
TRBV27	TRBJ2-1	TRBD2	-	TGTGCCAGCAGTTCAACTAGCGGGAGTTCCTACAATGAGCAGTTCTTC	CASSSTSGSSYNEQFF
TRBV5-6	TRBJ2-1	TRBD1	-	TGTGCCAGCAGCTTGGCAGGGGGAAATGAGCAGTTCTTC	CASSLAGGNEQFF
TRBV6-2/TRBV6-3	TRBJ1-1	-	-	TGTGCCAGCAGCCGCCAGGGTGCTGAAGCTTTCTTT	CASSRQGAEAFF
TRBV28	TRBJ1-1	TRBD1	-	TGTGCCAGCAGTTCGGGACAGTTAACCTTGGGGGGAGGCTTT	CASSSGQLTLGGGF
TRBV6-2/TRBV6-3	TRBJ2-7	-	-	TGTGCCAGCAGTTACCAAAACGCCAGAGGGTACGAGCAGTACTTC	CASSYQNARGYEQYF
TRBV5-1	TRBJ1-2	-	-	TGCGCCAGCAGATTTGTGCCCCTGAGGGCCAATGGCTACACCTTC	CASRFVPLRANGYTF
TRBV15	TRBJ2-5	TRBD2	-	TGTGCCACCAGCAGAGGACAAAGGCTAGCGGGAGGGCCAAGAGAGACCCAGTACTTC	CATSRGQRLAGGPRETQYF
TRBV2	TRBJ2-7	-	-	TGTGCCAGCATGGGGAGGAGAATTAGCTTC	CASMGRRISF
TRBV2	TRBJ2-1	TRBD2	-	TGTGCCAGCCCGGGCGGGGGGAATGAGCAGTTCTTC	CASPGGGNEQFF
TRBV5-1	TRBJ2-7	TRBD2	-	TGCGCCAGCAGCCCACGGACTAGCGGAAGCTCCTACGAGCAGTACTTC	CASSPRTSGSSYEQYF
TRBV19	TRBJ2-2	TRBD1	-	TGTGCCAGTAGTAGGGCAGGGGGTTACGCGAACACCGGGGAGCTGTTTTTT	CASSRAGGYANTGELFF
TRBV2	TRBJ2-1	-	-	TGTGCCAGCGGAAAGGAGTACAATGAGCAGTTCTTC	CASGKEYNEQFF
TRBV5-6	TRBJ2-3	TRBD1	-	TGTGCCAGCAGCTCTATCAGACAGGGGGGTCCCACAGATACGCAGTATTTT	CASSSIRQGGPTDTQYF
TRBV7-9	TRBJ2-7	-	-	TGTGCCAGCAGCTCCACCGGGACTGGCTTATACGAGCAGTACTTC	CASSSTGTGLYEQYF
TRBV5-1	TRBJ2-2	-	-	TGCGCCAGCAGCCTAACGGGACTCATAGACACCGGGGAGCTGTTTTTT	CASSLTGLIDTGELFF
TRBV7-9	TRBJ1-1	TRBD1	-	TGTGCCAGCAGCCCACAGGGGGGTGGGACTGAAGCTTTCTTT	CASSPQGGGTEAFF
TRBV20-1	TRBJ1-2	-	-	TGCAGTGCTAGGGTGGACACCTTGTACACCTTC	CSARVDTLYTF
TRBV7-9	TRBJ2-3	-	-	TGTGCCAGCAGCTCAAGGGGAAAAGATACGCAGTATTTT	CASSSRGKDTQYF
TRBV3-1/TRBV3-2	TRBJ1-1	-	-	TGTGCCAGCAGTCCTGAAGGGGTCAACACTGAAGCTTTCTTT	CASSPEGVNTEAFF
TRBV18	TRBJ2-7	TRBD1	-	TGTGCCAGCTCATTGGGGACAGGGGCCTACGAGCAGTACTTC	CASSLGTGAYEQYF
TRBV6-4	TRBJ2-3	TRBD1	-	TGTGCCAGCAGTGACGGACAGGGGGCGGATACGCAGTATTTT	CASSDGQGADTQYF
TRBV4-2	TRBJ1-5	TRBD1	once	TGTGCCAGCAGCCAAGAAGAGGCCGGGACAGGGTACCATCAGCCCCAGCATTTT	CASSQEEAGTGYHQPQHF
TRBV5-1	TRBJ1-3	TRBD1	-	TGCGCCAGCAGGCGAGGACAGGACTTCTCTGGAAACACCATATATTTT	CASRRGQDFSGNTIYF
TRBV27	TRBJ1-5	-	-	TGTGCCAGCAGTTTACCCGGGATCAATCAGCCCCAGCATTTT	CASSLPGINQPQHF
TRBV27	TRBJ2-3	-	-	TGTGCCAGCAGTTTAGAAGACAGCGGGCCCAGAGGGGATACGCAGTATTTT	CASSLEDSGPRGDTQYF
TRBV2	TRBJ1-5	-	-	TGTGCCAGCAGTGACAGCGAACAGCCCCAGCATTTT	CASSDSEQPQHF
TRBV6-5	TRBJ2-7	TRBD2	once	TGTGCCAGCGGCTTAGCGGGAGGGCCTGGCTACGAGCAGTACTTC	CASGLAGGPGYEQYF
TRBV23-1	TRBJ2-5	TRBD2	-	TGCGCCAGCATCCAAGGGACTAGCGGGAGGGTCGGGGAGACCCAGTACTTC	CASIQGTSGRVGETQYF